One T cell receptor beta chain is described in this entry. Its antigen is not yet known. Within one base of it there is no much larger clone, and no base qualities were kept. This specimen comes from a study of monozygotic twins with cystic fibrosis (dated by TCRdb to the early 2020s). Context from the whole study: Barcoded libraries were made from 2.5 to 3 micrograms of fragmented DNA using about 16 PCR cycles. To assess genetic influence on V and J gene usage, the study compared TCR beta repertoires within and across 16 monozygotic twin pairs with cystic fibrosis. The cohort included ten female and six male twin pairs, mostly children and adolescents, aged about 2.0 to 40 years with a median of roughly 9.1 years. Twins were ranked among approximately 1,100 cohort participants for weight-for-height and FEVPerc (FEV1 disease centile) on the day of blood sampling. Data for three of the twin pairs had already been reported earlier in a different context. Findings and caveats that apply to the study as a whole: Monozygotic CF twin pairs shared significantly more nucleotide-identical clonotypes within each pair than unrelated CF individuals shared with one another (P = 0.000026, Mann-Whitney). Simpson clonality was generally low (median about 0.009), suggesting a naive-dominated repertoire, with higher clonality in the most severely affected patients. V gene usage was most similar to the co-twin for 13 of 16 pairs, and J usage for 8 of 16 pairs, suggesting genetic constraints. No association turned up between shared CDR3 numbers and age, concordance or disease severity, and the cohort was small.

The twin pairs came from the European Cystic Fibrosis Twin and Sibling Study Cohort, a cohort that recruited patients from over a hundred CF clinics across 14 European countries. Zygosity and CFTR genotype were verified in-house, with zygosity tested by multiplex PCR of nine short tandem repeat loci. Peripheral blood was taken from each twin, and clinical parameters were recorded on the day of blood sampling. Genomic DNA was isolated from peripheral blood cells with phenol/chloroform and kept in TE buffer at 4 degrees C. V was cut back by 1 base and J by 5 bases, leaving a gap of 14 bases between them. Sequences SGHAT (CDR1) and FQNNGV (CDR2) are obtained from the germline V gene. From the cysteine up to the phenylalanine, the CDR3 has a length of 16 residues. Only the CDR3 DNA stays, 48 bases, in frame from base 1. TCR beta CDR3 regions were amplified by multiplex PCR with the immunoSEQ immune profiling system according to the manufacturer's instructions. Sequencing was performed on an Illumina NextSeq system. The paper's data handling went like this. Sequence data were processed on the immunoSEQ Analyzer platform, and clonality was computed as the square root of Simpson's index of productive rearrangements. Jensen-Shannon distance served as the measure of similarity in V and J usage, while OLGA was used to compute CDR3 generation probabilities. The immuneACCESS database (August 2020) and VDJdb (December 2020) were searched for shared CDR3 sequences. Drawn from immuneACCESS, this table holds only the in-frame rearrangements with V and J called that TCRdb kept. Clones are partly lost; checked studies trace under half to an unresolved V gene and leave the rest unexplained. That table supplies the V and J calls and clone size; D and trimming were determined from the DNA. The sample table contains roughly 32,000 clones; only one count was recorded for roughly 96% of them. About 0.17% of the sample goes to the ten largest clones.

The material sequenced was blood. The receptor was derived from a girl aged 2-10 years with cystic fibrosis. The V and J genes are TRBV11-2 and TRBJ2-2, with TRBD2 as a weak D call on 6 bases. The nucleotide sequence reads as follows: TGTGCCAGCAGCTTAGTCGGGACTCCACCAACCGGGGAGCTGTTTTTT. This codes for CASSLVGTPPTGELFF.